This T cell receptor (beta chain) derives from a study of blood T cell repertoires in COVID-19. Study in general: Researchers got acute and convalescent COVID-19 samples from the United States, Italy and Spain. Sources were T cells, B-cell-depleted T cells, or PBMCs; the material itself was cDNA or gDNA.

The CDR3 runs 13 residues. The germline V and J ends were trimmed by 3 bases and 1 base, with 7 bases remaining between them. CDR1 and CDR2 from the germline V gene are MNHEY and SMNVEV (reference sequence). TCRdb's table, derived via immunoSEQ multiplex PCR, lists solely in-frame clones and lacks some. The data contain around 320,000 clones, approximately 85% of them singletons. The material sequenced was peripheral blood. This sequence joins TRBV27 and TRBJ2-7; weak D call: TRBD1 (6 bases). The sequence was collected from a human donor in a cohort sampled during active COVID-19. In DNA, the CDR3 is TGTGCCAGCAGTTTCCAGGGGTCCTACGAGCAGTACTTC. Translating it yields CASSFQGSYEQYF.